The 7 T cell receptor beta chains reported below all come from one sample, sequenced in a study of cytomegalovirus exposure and HLA in healthy donors. TCRdb's copy holds only in-frame clones and misses some; the assay was immunoSEQ multiplex PCR. The data contain 150,000 to 200,000 clones, roughly 80% of them singletons. The sample consisted of PBMCs. The receptor source for this set is a man aged 18 to 35 in good health and CMV-seropositive.

The J gene is TRBJ1-5, the V gene TRBV27, with a tentative D call TRBD1 (5 bases). The CDR3 spans 14 residues. Deletions cut 5 bases from V and 3 bases from J, with 11 bases between. The germline V gene encodes CDR1 MNHEY and CDR2 SMNVEV (reference sequence). The DNA of the CDR3 is TGTGCCAGCAGTGAGGGACTGCTCAATCAGCCCCAGCATTTT. Translation gives CASSEGLLNQPQHF.

This clone was observed a single time. This chain connects TRBV7-9 to TRBJ2-1; TRBD2 might be the D (5 bases). CDR3 length equals 15 residues. V was cut by 2 bases and J by 5 bases, with 13 bases left in between. The germline gives CDR1 SEHNR, CDR2 FQNEAQ (reference sequence). The CDR3 nucleotides read TGTGCCAGCAGCTTAAGTGAGGGCCAACACAATGAGCAGTTCTTC. Encoded protein: CASSLSEGQHNEQFF.

The V call is TRBV7-3, the J call TRBJ2-5; D is perhaps TRBD1 (6 bases). CDR3 length equals 15 residues. The V and J ends lost 4 bases and 5 bases respectively, with 17 bases between them. The germline CDR1 and CDR2 sequences are SGHTA and FQGTGA. The CDR3 here is CASSSSGTRGETQYF. The CDR3 DNA reads as TGTGCCAGCAGCTCCTCCGGGACACGCGGCGAGACCCAGTACTTC.

The chain couples TRBV19 to TRBJ1-1; D not certain. CDR1 and CDR2 (germline): LNHDA, SQIVND (reference sequence). CDR3 length: 14 amino acids. Trimming took 3 bases from V and 5 from J, leaving 13 bases between them. The CDR3 bases are TGTGCCAGTAGTATTTATTCGGGATCAACTGAAGCTTTCTTT. As protein: CASSIYSGSTEAFF.

V usage is TRBV27 and J usage is TRBJ2-7; 12 bases align to TRBD2. From germline, CDR1 is MNHEY and CDR2 SMNVEV (reference sequence). V was pared by 2 bases and J by 9 bases, with 5 bases of the junction left unmatched. The CDR3 loop spans 14 amino acids. The CDR3 is CASSLSLAGGLQYF. For the CDR3, the DNA is TGTGCCAGCAGTTTAAGCCTAGCGGGAGGGCTGCAGTACTTC.

This sequence joins TRBV11-3 and TRBJ2-1, with D unresolved. The V gene's germline CDR1 is SGHNT and CDR2 YENEEA. The V end was cut by 5 bases, the J end by 0 bases, with 14 bases between. The CDR3 is 16 residues long. The CDR3 DNA sequence: TGTGCCAGCAGCCTCTTAGCCGTAAGCTCCTACAATGAGCAGTTCTTC. Residues: CASSLLAVSSYNEQFF. The full variable domain, completed using reference TRBV11-3 and TRBJ2-1, is EAGVVQSPRYKIIEKKQPVAFWCNPISGHNTLYWYLQNLGQGPELLIRYENEEAVDDSQLPKDRFSAERLKGVDSTLKIQPAELGDSAVYLCASSLLAVSSYNEQFFGPGTRLTVL.

J is TRBJ2-7 and V is TRBV10-2, with D possibly TRBD2 on 5 matching bases. V shed 6 bases and J shed 3 bases, with 12 bases lying between them. The germline V gene has CDR1 WSHSY and CDR2 SAAADI. The CDR3 runs 13 residues. CDR3 sequence: CASSPSRGYEQYF. Here the CDR3 DNA reads TGCGCCAGCAGCCCGTCCCGGGGCTACGAGCAGTACTTC.